What follows are 31 T cell receptor beta chains derived from one specimen sequenced in a study of blood T cells in healthy people across ages. Through a sample-barcoded 5' primer and a J-beta primer mix, a second PCR was run for roughly 6 to 12 cycles. One entry per CDR3 protein results from TCRdb running MiXCR on the 5' RACE reads. The sample carries under 800,000 distinct CDR3 sequences, about 42% recorded once. Sequenced input: blood. These receptors were taken from a woman in her sixties in good health.

This rearrangement joins TRBV4-3 to TRBJ2-2, with 7 bases fitting TRBD1. CDR1 is LGHNA, CDR2 YSLEER, per germline. The CDR3 loop spans 16 amino acids. With V trimmed by 9 bases and J by 0 bases, 10 bases remained unmatched. The DNA of the CDR3 is TGCGCCAGTGGCTACAGGGGTCCGGCGAACACCGGGGAGCTGTTTTTT. It encodes CASGYRGPANTGELFF.

This chain joins TRBV10-3 and TRBJ1-6; 9 nucleotides line up with TRBD1. The V gene end was trimmed by 6 bases and the J gene end by 9 bases; junction bases not matched to a gene: 6. From germline, CDR1 is ENHRY and CDR2 SYGVKD. The CDR3 totals 14 residues. The CDR3 sequence is CAISDRGQGSPLHF. CDR3 bases: TGTGCCATCAGCGACAGGGGACAGGGTTCACCCCTCCACTTT.

About this clonotype: A much more abundant neighbour one base away suggests this may be a read error. The chain has TRBV5-1 and TRBJ2-5; either TRBD1 or TRBD2 may supply D (6 bases each). Germline V CDR1 and CDR2: SGHRS, YFSETQ. Trimming cost V 2 bases and J 7 bases, with 18 bases left between them. This CDR3 region has 15 residues. The DNA of the CDR3 is TGCGCCAGCAGCTTCTCCAACGGCAGGGGAGGGACCCAGTACTTC. Translated, it gives CASSFSNGRGGTQYF.

The rearrangement uses TRBV29-1 and TRBJ2-7; the D gene is possibly TRBD2 (5 bases). The CDR3 length is 12 residues. Germline V gene lookup returns CDR1 SQVTM and CDR2 ANQGSEA. DNA of the CDR3: TGCAGTGCCGGGGAAAGCTCCTACGAGCAGTACTTC. It translates to CSAGESSYEQYF.

A few counts support this clonotype. This chain links TRBV12-3 or TRBV12-4 with TRBJ2-5, with 9 bases that match TRBD2. V lost 8 bases and J lost 1; bases outside the gene matches: 11. The CDR3 extends over 16 amino acids. The CDR3 region is CASAGGRAGGQETQYF. The DNA for the CDR3 is TGTGCCAGCGCTGGGGGGAGAGCGGGGGGCCAAGAGACCCAGTACTTC.

The chain joins TRBV4-1 to TRBJ1-4, with unresolved D. Trimming took 3 bases from V and 4 from J, leaving 12 bases between them. Per germline, CDR1 MGHRA and CDR2 YSYEKL. The CDR3 has 15 amino acids. CDR3 DNA sequence: TGCGCCAGCAGCCACCCAGGACGGATTAATGAAAAACTGTTTTTT. Protein product: CASSHPGRINEKLFF.

The chain recombines TRBV7-9 with TRBJ2-1; 9 bases fit TRBD2. V lost 0 bases, J lost 13 bases, and 13 bases stayed unmatched. Germline V gene lookup returns CDR1 SEHNR and CDR2 FQNEAQ (reference sequence). The CDR3 sequence is 16 residues long. CDR3 coding DNA: TGTGCCAGCAGCTTAGCAGGGACTAGCTGGATGGAGACCCAGTTCTTC. It specifies CASSLAGTSWMETQFF.

This chain connects TRBV27 to TRBJ2-1; D possibly corresponds to TRBD2 (6 bases). CDR1 is MNHEY, CDR2 SMNVEV, per germline (reference sequence). V lost 5 bases and J 8 bases, leaving 16 bases between the germline ends. The CDR3 loop spans 14 amino acids. This CDR3 is CASSRGVTGDEQFF. Written as DNA, the CDR3 is TGTGCCAGCAGTCGAGGGGTAACGGGAGATGAGCAGTTCTTC.

The chain couples TRBV28 to TRBJ1-2, with a tentative D call TRBD1 (5 bases). The CDR3 runs 14 residues. V was clipped by 5 bases and J by 3 bases, with 13 bases between them. Germline CDR1 MDHEN, CDR2 SYDVKM. CDR3 protein: CASSPTGTDYGYTF. CDR3 bases: TGTGCCAGCAGTCCCACAGGCACGGACTATGGCTACACCTTC.

This clonotype has at least ten counts. The V and J genes are TRBV6-5 and TRBJ2-5; 14 bases map to TRBD2. Germline loops: CDR1 MNHEY, CDR2 SVGAGI. The CDR3 has 16 residues. Losses at the gene ends were 2 bases for V and 5 bases for J; bases not matched to a gene: 4. CDR3 protein: CASSYKGTSGSETQYF. CDR3 bases: TGTGCCAGCAGTTACAAGGGGACTAGCGGGAGCGAGACCCAGTACTTC.

The chain uses TRBV4-3 and TRBJ2-2; D could derive from TRBD1 or TRBD2 (5 bases each). Germline CDR1 is LGHNA and CDR2 is YSLEER. This CDR3 is built from 16 residues. The ends were cut back, 1 base at V and 1 base at J, with 10 bases in the middle. The CDR3 loop is CASSQVWGKNTGELFF. In DNA, the CDR3 is TGCGCCAGCAGCCAAGTATGGGGGAAGAACACCGGGGAGCTGTTTTTT.

This chain joins TRBV6-5 and TRBJ2-7, with 7 bases identical to TRBD2. V lost 0 bases, J lost 9 bases, and 11 bases stayed unmatched. CDR1 MNHEY and CDR2 SVGAGI come from the germline V gene. This CDR3 comprises 15 residues. The CDR3 nucleotides are TGTGCCAGCAGTTACTCGACGGTCGGGGGGTACTCGCAGTACTTC. It codes for CASSYSTVGGYSQYF.

This clonotype has just one count. This chain connects TRBV7-9 to TRBJ1-4; D is perhaps TRBD1 (5 bases). This CDR3 has 15 residues. The V end lost 5 bases, the J end lost 3 bases, and 13 bases lay between the germline ends. In germline, CDR1 is SEHNR, CDR2 FQNEAQ (reference sequence). CDR3 sequence (DNA): TGTGCCAGCAGCCCCCCGGGACGGGCTAATGAAAAACTGTTTTTT. This encodes CASSPPGRANEKLFF.

The rearrangement joins TRBV18 to TRBJ2-4; D might be TRBD2 (5 bases). The J call may be in error: the DNA end matches TRBJ2-7 better. Germline values: CDR1 KGHSH, CDR2 LQKENI. The CDR3 has 14 amino acids. The CDR3: CASSPPNGNYEQYF. The DNA of the CDR3 is TGTGCCAGCTCACCACCGAACGGGAACTACGAGCAGTACTTC.

The CDR3 loop reads CASSLTVTHEQYF. The CDR3 DNA follows: TGTGCCAGCAGTTTGACCGTGACCCACGAGCAGTACTTC. The V and J genes are TRBV12-3 or TRBV12-4 and TRBJ2-7; the D is unclear. This CDR3 is built from 13 residues. Trimming took 3 bases from V and 5 from J, leaving 11 bases between them.

The chain couples TRBV3-1 to TRBJ2-1; the D call may be TRBD1 or TRBD2 (5 bases each). CDR1 and CDR2 from the germline V gene are LGHDT and YNNKEL (reference sequence). The CDR3 sequence is 15 residues long. V gave up 0 bases and J gave up 8 bases, with 14 bases separating them. DNA for the CDR3: TGTGCCAGCAGCCAAGAGGTGGGGGATTTGGATGAGCAGTTCTTC. Amino acid sequence: CASSQEVGDLDEQFF.

This clonotype showed up just a few times. This rearrangement joins TRBV20-1 to TRBJ1-4; D perhaps matches TRBD1 (6 bases). CDR3 length: 13 amino acids. Looked up from germline, CDR1 is DFQATT and CDR2 is SNEGSKA (reference sequence). Trimming removed 3 bases from V and 6 bases from J, with 11 bases in between. CDR3 in DNA: TGCAGTGCTAGGACCCCAGGGGATGAAAAACTGTTTTTT. It specifies CSARTPGDEKLFF.

This clonotype was counted between two and nine times. This chain uses TRBV7-2 with TRBJ2-7; 7 bases agree with TRBD2. The ends lost 2 bases at V and 0 bases at J; junction bases unmatched: 4. CDR3 length: 15 amino acids. Germline values: CDR1 SGHTA, CDR2 FQGNSA. CDR3 sequence reads: CASSLIRGGSYEQYF. As DNA, the CDR3 is TGTGCCAGCAGCTTAATCCGCGGGGGCTCCTACGAGCAGTACTTC.

The chain combines TRBV3-1 with TRBJ2-1, with 10 bases lining up with TRBD2. Gene TRBJ2-7 matches the end of the DNA better, so the J call may be wrong. Germline-derived CDR1 and CDR2 are LGHDT and YNNKEL (reference sequence). The CDR3 totals 16 residues. In DNA, the CDR3 is TGTGCCAGCAGCCGCTCTAGCGGGGGAACCTACAATGAGCAGTACTTC. Amino acids: CASSRSSGGTYNEQYF.

Only a few counts were recorded for this clonotype. The chain carries TRBV7-2 and TRBJ2-4; 13 nucleotides agree with TRBD2. The closer fit of TRBJ2-5 to the DNA end suggests the J call may be wrong. Germline V CDR1 and CDR2: SGHTA, FQGNSA. There are 15 residues in the CDR3. Here the CDR3 DNA reads TGTGCCAGCAGCGCGACTAGCGGGAGGCTAGAGACCCAGTACTTC. This translates into CASSATSGRLETQYF.

This chain joins TRBV28 and TRBJ2-1; 8 positions match TRBD2. Germline V gene sequence: CDR1 MDHEN, CDR2 SYDVKM. The junction had 8 bases not matched to a gene; V was cut back by 2 bases and J by 8 bases. This CDR3 region has 15 residues. In nucleotides, the CDR3 is TGTGCCAGCAGTTTAGCCAGCGGGAGAGGGCATGAGCAGTTCTTC. Its translation is CASSLASGRGHEQFF.

This clonotype occurred a few times. The chain employs TRBV24-1 and TRBJ2-1; 10 positions match TRBD1. The germline V gene has CDR1 KGHDR and CDR2 SFDVKD. This CDR3 is built from 16 residues. Unmatched junction bases numbered 3, after V lost 2 bases and J lost 3 bases. The CDR3, as DNA: TGTGCCACCAGTGATTCAGGGACAGGGGACTACAATGAGCAGTTCTTC. Amino acid sequence: CATSDSGTGDYNEQFF.

The V gene is TRBV7-9, the J gene TRBJ2-1, with TRBD2 matching over 15 bases. This CDR3 is 15 amino acids long. With 4 bases clipped from V and 12 bases from J, the junction kept 7 bases outside the gene matches. In germline, CDR1 is SEHNR, CDR2 FQNEAQ (reference sequence). CDR3 region: CASSSLGTSGRMQFF. The CDR3, as DNA: TGTGCCAGCAGCTCTCTCGGGACTAGCGGGAGGATGCAGTTCTTC.

The chain recombines TRBV29-1 with TRBJ2-1; the D call may be TRBD1 or TRBD2 (5 bases each). The CDR3 is 15 amino acids. Germline CDR1 is SQVTM and CDR2 is ANQGSEA. The germline V and J ends were trimmed by 1 base and 8 bases, with 18 bases remaining between them. CDR3 coding DNA: TGCAGCGTTGAAGGCGGGTCAGGGCCGAGCGATGAGCAGTTCTTC. As protein: CSVEGGSGPSDEQFF.

J is TRBJ2-4 and V is TRBV7-9; no firm D call. The V gene's germline CDR1 is SEHNR and CDR2 FQNEAQ (reference sequence). The V end was cut by 3 bases, the J end by 0 bases, with 6 bases between. The CDR3 consists of 14 residues. The CDR3 DNA sequence: TGTGCCAGCAGCTTTGAGCTAGCCAAAAACATTCAGTACTTC. This codes for CASSFELAKNIQYF.

This clonotype was detected a few times. The chain employs TRBV28 and TRBJ2-1, with TRBD2 matching 10 bases. Germline CDR1 MDHEN, CDR2 SYDVKM. The CDR3 spans 15 residues. J lost 6 bases, V lost 6 bases, and 8 bases had no gene match. CDR3 loop: CASRVRSGRANEQFF. As DNA, the CDR3 is TGTGCCAGCAGGGTACGGAGCGGGAGGGCCAATGAGCAGTTCTTC. Based on the CDR3 plus reference TRBV28 and TRBJ2-1, the full variable domain is DVKVTQSSRYLVKRTGEKVFLECVQDMDHENMFWYRQDPGLGLRLIYFSYDVKMKEKGDIPEGYSVSREKKERFSLILESASTNQTSMYLCASRVRSGRANEQFFGPGTRLTVL.

This clonotype has ten or more counts. The chain employs TRBV10-3 and TRBJ2-7; TRBD2 matches at 13 bases. Germline V lookup: CDR1 ENHRY, CDR2 SYGVKD. This CDR3 has 15 residues. V was clipped by 10 bases and J by 3 bases; unmatched bases: 9. In DNA form, the CDR3 reads TGTGCCACATCAGGTGGGACTAGCGGGGTCTACGAGCAGTACTTC. It encodes CATSGGTSGVYEQYF.

Only a few counts were recorded for this clonotype. The chain has TRBV24-1 and TRBJ2-3, with 8 bases aligning to TRBD2. This CDR3 is built from 14 residues. V lost 9 bases and J lost 4; bases outside the gene matches: 8. Germline V gene data show CDR1 as KGHDR and CDR2 as SFDVKD. CDR3 coding DNA: TGTGCCACCCGGGGGGGCCCCCCGGCAGATACGCAGTATTTT. Its protein product is CATRGGPPADTQYF.

The chain combines TRBV10-3 with TRBJ2-4; D may be TRBD1 (5 bases). Near its end, the DNA agrees better with TRBJ2-7, so the J call may be wrong. CDR1 is ENHRY and CDR2 is SYGVKD in the germline V gene. The CDR3 loop spans 12 amino acids. For the CDR3, the DNA is TGTGCCGTGCAGGGTGGTGGATACGAGCAGTACTTC. Translated, it gives CAVQGGGYEQYF.

The chain couples TRBV11-2 to TRBJ2-1; 12 bases match TRBD2. After removal of 3 bases from V and 7 bases from J, the junction contained 7 bases not matched to a gene. CDR1 is SGHAT and CDR2 is FQNNGV in the germline V gene. There are 16 residues in the CDR3. This CDR3 is CASSFRLAGEWNEQFF. CDR3 bases: TGTGCCAGCAGCTTCCGACTAGCGGGAGAATGGAATGAGCAGTTCTTC.

Only a few counts were recorded for this clonotype. V usage is TRBV7-8 and J usage is TRBJ1-2; possible D gene TRBD1, 5 bases. V lost 3 bases, J lost 2 bases, and 13 bases lay in between. Germline V CDR1 and CDR2: SGHVS, FQNEAQ. The CDR3 sequence is 15 residues long. The CDR3 loop reads CASSFQGVGNYGYTF. CDR3 sequence (DNA): TGTGCCAGCAGCTTCCAGGGAGTAGGGAACTATGGCTACACCTTC.